Below, 3 T cell receptor beta chains from the same sample are listed, as sequenced in a study of T cells in Graves' hyperthyroidism and ophthalmopathy. Amplification of TCR beta CDR3 regions was performed using RNA transcripts as template. HTBI primers were employed in a first-round RT-PCR of the TCR CDR3. TCRdb processed the multiplex PCR reads anew with MiXCR; each CDR3 protein has one entry. Of about 680,000 distinct CDR3 sequences listed, over 35% are singletons. Sequenced material: blood. The receptors originated from a woman between 35 and 50 years old with Graves' hyperthyroidism.

This clonotype has ten or more counts. The V and J genes are TRBV7-9 and TRBJ1-1; D uncertain. CDR3 length equals 14 residues. V was shortened by 5 bases and J by 4 bases, with 14 bases between the two germline ends. The germline gives CDR1 SEHNR, CDR2 FQNEAQ (reference sequence). CDR3 in amino acids: CASSLPLVGTEAFF. DNA for the CDR3: TGTGCCAGCAGCCTTCCTCTGGTGGGCACTGAAGCTTTCTTT.

Comment on this clonotype: Just one base apart from a much larger clone, this may be a read error. The chain combines TRBV7-8 with TRBJ2-7; weak D call: TRBD2 (7 bases). Looked up from germline, CDR1 is SGHVS and CDR2 is FQNEAQ. The CDR3 covers 15 residues. V was cut by 5 bases and J by 9 bases, with 23 bases left in between. The CDR3: CASSPRVAGAHGQYF. The DNA for the CDR3 is TGTGCCAGCAGCCCTAGGGTGGCGGGGGCCCACGGGCAGTACTTC.

CDR3 sequence: CASSLGLGNEKLFF. CDR3 nucleotide sequence: TGTGCCAGCAGCTTAGGGCTGGGTAATGAAAAACTGTTTTTT. The chain couples TRBV7-9 to TRBJ1-4; D not resolved. CDR3 length equals 14 residues. Trimming left V 1 base short and J 4 bases short, with 7 bases between. Germline V gene data show CDR1 as SEHNR and CDR2 as FQNEAQ (reference sequence).